This passage covers 14 T cell receptor beta chains from one sample sequenced in a study of human T cells and chemical hapten exposure. Total RNA was isolated from whole blood that had not been fractionated. TCRdb recomputed calls from the 5' RACE reads with MiXCR, one row per CDR3 protein. The data show approximately 150,000 distinct CDR3 sequences, with roughly 4% seen just once and about 1.3% held by the top ten. The receptors come from a female donor in good health.

This clonotype occurred a few times. A much larger clone differs by one base, so this may be a read error. The chain is built from TRBV27 and TRBJ1-5; D gene uncertain. The CDR3 loop spans 12 amino acids. V lost 4 bases to trimming and J lost 8 bases, with 9 bases between them. CDR1 is MNHEY, CDR2 SMNVEV, per germline (reference sequence). The CDR3 loop reads CASSCIGEPQHF. In DNA, the CDR3 is TGTGCCAGCAGTTGCATCGGAGAGCCCCAGCATTTT.

This clonotype was observed at least ten times. The rearrangement links TRBV7-9 to TRBJ1-1; possible D gene TRBD1, 5 bases. CDR1 and CDR2 from the germline V gene are SEHNR and FQNEAQ (reference sequence). Deletions cut 5 bases from V and 3 bases from J, with 10 bases between. This CDR3 is 13 amino acids long. CDR3 residues: CASSPGPYTEAFF. In DNA, the CDR3 is TGTGCCAGCAGCCCGGGGCCTTACACTGAAGCTTTCTTT.

This clonotype was seen many times. This chain uses TRBV3-1 with TRBJ1-1; D possibly corresponds to TRBD1 (6 bases). V lost 1 base and J 5 bases, leaving 11 bases between the germline ends. The length of the CDR3 is 14 residues. From germline, CDR1 is LGHDT and CDR2 YNNKEL (reference sequence). CDR3 in amino acids: CASSQGGGGTEAFF. The CDR3 region has the DNA TGTGCCAGCAGCCAAGGAGGAGGGGGGACTGAAGCTTTCTTT. Looking up the rest from reference TRBV3-1 and TRBJ1-1 gives the full variable domain: DTAVSQTPKYLVTQMGNDKSIKCEQNLGHDTMYWYKQDSKKFLKIMFSYNNKELIINETVPNRFSPKSPDKAHLNLHINSLELGDSAVYFCASSQGGGGTEAFFGQGTRLTVV.

In the case of this clonotype: Given a much more abundant clone one base away, this may be a read error. J is TRBJ2-1 and V is TRBV7-9; weak D call: TRBD2 (6 bases). Germline V gene data show CDR1 as SEHNR and CDR2 as FQNEAQ (reference sequence). The CDR3 extends over 17 amino acids. The CDR3 region is CVSSLWPREFSNNEQFF. For the CDR3, the DNA is TGTGTCAGCAGCTTATGGCCCCGGGAGTTTTCGAACAATGAGCAGTTCTTC. Looking up the rest from reference TRBV7-9 and TRBJ2-1 gives the full variable domain: DTGVSQNPRHKITKRGQNVTFRCDPISEHNRLYWYRQTLGQGPEFLTYFQNEAQLEKSRLLSDRFSAERPKGSFSTLEIQRTEQGDSAMYLCVSSLWPREFSNNEQFFGPGTRLTVL.

Ten or more counts support this clonotype. The chain uses TRBV20-1 and TRBJ2-5, with 7 bases identical to TRBD1. Trimming at V came to 3 bases and at J to 1 base, leaving 11 bases not matched to a gene. The CDR3 sequence is 16 residues long. Germline CDR1 and CDR2: DFQATT and SNEGSKA (reference sequence). The CDR3 reads CSARGVTRGPQETQYF. In nucleotides, the CDR3 is TGCAGTGCTAGGGGGGTAACGAGGGGGCCCCAAGAGACCCAGTACTTC.

This clonotype was counted at least ten times. CDR3 sequence reads: CASSGTGSFEQYF. The CDR3, as DNA: TGTGCCAGTTCCGGGACAGGGTCGTTTGAGCAGTACTTC. V usage is TRBV28 and J usage is TRBJ2-7; TRBD1 matches 9 bases. Germline CDR1 and CDR2: MDHEN and SYDVKM. The CDR3 sequence is 13 residues long. V was clipped by 9 bases and J by 7 bases; unmatched bases: 10.

This clonotype showed up many times. This sequence joins TRBV2 and TRBJ2-2, with 8 nucleotides matching TRBD1. The V gene's germline CDR1 is SNHLY and CDR2 FYNNEI. Trimming removed 5 bases from V and 4 bases from J; junction bases left unmatched: 3. The length of the CDR3 is 14 residues. CDR3 loop: CASSIRGLTGELFF. Written as DNA, the CDR3 is TGTGCCAGCAGTATCAGGGGGCTCACCGGGGAGCTGTTTTTT.

This clonotype was recorded many times. The chain uses TRBV6-5 and TRBJ1-1; D may be TRBD1 (5 bases). The germline V and J ends were trimmed by 4 bases and 3 bases, with 15 bases remaining between them. CDR1 and CDR2 (germline): MNHEY, SVGAGI. The CDR3 has 15 amino acids. The CDR3 is CASSWTGTLHTEAFF. CDR3 DNA sequence: TGTGCCAGCAGTTGGACCGGGACGCTCCACACTGAAGCTTTCTTT.

This clonotype was observed many times. This chain connects TRBV29-1 to TRBJ1-1, with TRBD1 as a possible D gene (5 bases). Trimming pared 1 base from V and 0 bases from J, leaving 15 bases between. The germline V gene encodes CDR1 SQVTM and CDR2 ANQGSEA. This CDR3 has 16 amino acids. This CDR3 is CSVEVPAGTMNTEAFF. As DNA, the CDR3 is TGCAGCGTTGAAGTACCGGCAGGGACTATGAACACTGAAGCTTTCTTT.

The chain has TRBV3-1 and TRBJ2-1; TRBD2 matches 7 bases. The length of the CDR3 is 15 residues. With V trimmed by 4 bases and J by 10 bases, 13 bases remained unmatched. The V gene's germline CDR1 is LGHDT and CDR2 YNNKEL (reference sequence). This CDR3 reads CASSPTSSCRGEQFF. The CDR3 DNA reads as TGTGCCAGCAGCCCGACTAGCAGTTGCCGTGGGGAGCAGTTCTTC.

Many counts were recorded for this clonotype. The chain couples TRBV4-2 to TRBJ1-5; D is unresolved. V was trimmed by 0 bases and J by 6 bases, leaving 6 bases between them. Per germline, CDR1 LGHNA and CDR2 YNFKEQ. The CDR3 has 13 amino acids. CDR3 sequence: CASSQDGGQPQHF. DNA for the CDR3: TGTGCCAGCAGCCAAGACGGAGGTCAGCCCCAGCATTTT.

This clonotype was seen only a few times. This chain links TRBV5-6 with TRBJ2-7; the D gene is possibly TRBD1 (6 bases). The CDR3 has 13 amino acids. Trimming removed 4 bases from V and 3 bases from J, with 11 bases in between. Germline CDR1 is SGHDT and CDR2 is YYEEEE. The CDR3 DNA reads TGTGCCAGCAGCGTGGACAGCTTCTACGAGCAGTACTTC. Its protein is CASSVDSFYEQYF.

This clonotype was found many times. V usage is TRBV27 and J usage is TRBJ1-1; D gene ambiguous. This CDR3 is built from 14 residues. With 2 bases removed from V and 2 bases from J, the gap between germline ends came to 9 bases. Looked up from germline, CDR1 is MNHEY and CDR2 is SMNVEV (reference sequence). CDR3 sequence (DNA): TGTGCCAGCAGTTTACGGAGTTCCAACACTGAAGCTTTCTTT. Protein product: CASSLRSSNTEAFF.

The table lists this clonotype with many counts. The CDR3 nucleotides are TGCAGTGCTAGAGATCTGGGGGGGGATAATCAGCCCCAGCATTTT. Residues: CSARDLGGDNQPQHF. This sequence joins TRBV20-1 and TRBJ1-5, with a possible D match to TRBD1 (5 bases). CDR1 is DFQATT, CDR2 SNEGSKA, per germline (reference sequence). This CDR3 contains 15 residues. Trimming shortened V by 0 bases and J by 4 bases, and 13 bases separated the two germline ends.